This T cell receptor beta chain was found in a study of CD8 T cells in Susac syndrome. Study context: Patients with Susac syndrome had blood drawn and were at that point therapy-naive, on corticosteroids, or on intravenous immunoglobulin alone.

Purification of the CD8+ and CD4+ T cells relied on negative isolation, and TEMRA cells underwent FACS enrichment. The RNA, about 0.45 to 1 ug, was put through reverse transcription using random hexamers. immunoSEQ multiplex PCR amplified TCR beta CDR3 across 54 Vbeta, 13 Jbeta. A single record per CDR3 protein comes from TCRdb applying MiXCR to the immunoSEQ multiplex PCR reads. The data hold 150,000 or so distinct CDR3 sequences, with over 90% observed a single time. Germline trimming cut 7 bases from V and 5 bases from J; bases unmatched to any gene: 13. The V gene's germline CDR1 is SNHLY and CDR2 FYNNEI. The CDR3 is 16 residues long.

The sequenced sample consisted of CD4+ T cells from PBMCs. The chain is built from TRBV2 and TRBJ2-5; 10 bases are shared with TRBD2. This TCR was sampled from a human donor with Susac syndrome. The chain's CDR3 is CASIRRGTSVRETQYF. For the CDR3, the DNA is TGTGCCAGCATCCGGCGAGGGACTAGCGTGCGGGAGACCCAGTACTTC.